Presented here are 5 T cell receptor beta chains from one specimen sequenced in a study of Ad26.COV2.S vaccination and SARS-CoV-2 variants. Using immunoSEQ multiplex PCR, the repertoire was profiled, and TCRdb retains in-frame clones only, with some absent. The table has about 440,000 clones, less than 95% seen once. Treatment described: some 19 received Ad26.COV2.S at low or high dose, single or two shots; about 5 received placebo; per-sample allocation not given. Repertoires come from day 63 after the first vaccine or placebo injection. The sequenced sample was peripheral blood, obtained in a trial of Ad26.COV2.S vaccine versus placebo. These receptors were collected from a person between 18 and 59 years old who received the Ad26.COV2.S COVID-19 vaccine or a placebo.

As to this clone: At one boundary the junction diverges from the germline segment, which might be a read error. V is TRBV4-3 and J is TRBJ2-5, with 7 nucleotides matching TRBD2. CDR1 is LGHNA, CDR2 YSLEER, per germline. The length of the CDR3 is 15 residues. The CDR3 region is CTSSRTSGNVETQYF. CDR3 bases: TGCACCAGCAGCCGGACGAGCGGGAACGTGGAGACCCAGTACTTC.

The chain is built from TRBV20-1 and TRBJ1-3; D unclear. Germline CDR1 is DFQATT and CDR2 is SNEGSKA (reference sequence). Trimming stripped 3 bases from V and 0 bases from J, with 3 bases between. CDR3 length: 12 residues. CDR3 nucleotides: TGCAGTGCTAGTATCTCTGGAAACACCATATATTTT. Translating it yields CSASISGNTIYF.

V is TRBV5-1 and J is TRBJ1-3; 7 nucleotides agree with TRBD1. This CDR3 comprises 17 residues. CDR1 and CDR2 from the germline V gene are SGHRS and YFSETQ. V lost 0 bases to trimming and J lost 2 bases; unmatched junction nucleotides: 8. The CDR3 coding sequence is TGCGCCAGCAGCTTGGCCCCCGCCACAGGGGCTGGAAACACCATATATTTT. Its protein is CASSLAPATGAGNTIYF.

The chain has TRBV18 and TRBJ1-2; D perhaps matches TRBD1 (6 bases). CDR1 KGHSH and CDR2 LQKENI come from the germline V gene. V was pared by 4 bases and J by 3 bases, with 12 bases between. CDR3 length: 14 amino acids. CDR3 residues: CASSLKQGDYGYTF. CDR3 nucleotide sequence: TGTGCCAGCTCACTGAAACAGGGAGACTATGGCTACACCTTC.

The chain uses TRBV7-2 and TRBJ2-7; TRBD2 aligns across 9 bases. The CDR3 has 15 amino acids. CDR1 is SGHTA, CDR2 FQGNSA, per germline. Trimming took 5 bases from V and 7 from J; bases not matched to a gene: 12. CDR3 sequence (DNA): TGTGCCAGCAGCCCAGAACTAGCGGGCCGCCGGGAGCAGTACTTC. It translates to CASSPELAGRREQYF.